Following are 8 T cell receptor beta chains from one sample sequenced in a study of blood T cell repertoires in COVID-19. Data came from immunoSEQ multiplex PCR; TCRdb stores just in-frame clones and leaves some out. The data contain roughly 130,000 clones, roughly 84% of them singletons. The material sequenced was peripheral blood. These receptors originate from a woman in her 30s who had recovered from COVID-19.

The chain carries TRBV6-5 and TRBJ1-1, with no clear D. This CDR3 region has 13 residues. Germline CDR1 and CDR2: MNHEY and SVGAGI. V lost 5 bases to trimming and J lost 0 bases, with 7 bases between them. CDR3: CASSNRLNTEAFF. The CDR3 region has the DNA TGTGCCAGCAGTAACAGATTGAACACTGAAGCTTTCTTT.

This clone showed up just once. The CDR3 here is CASSPDRGRGNTEAFF. The CDR3 DNA follows: TGTGCCAGCAGCCCGGACAGGGGGCGAGGGAACACTGAAGCTTTCTTT. V is TRBV2 and J is TRBJ1-1, with 11 positions matching TRBD1. The CDR3 is 16 residues long. After removal of 6 bases from V and 1 base from J, the junction contained 7 bases not matched to a gene. Germline V gene data show CDR1 as SNHLY and CDR2 as FYNNEI.

In nucleotides, the CDR3 is TGTGCCAGCAGTGAACTACGAACCTCCTACAATGAGCAGTTCTTC. It is translated as CASSELRTSYNEQFF. The V and J genes are TRBV6-1 and TRBJ2-1, with unresolved D. Germline loops: CDR1 MNHNS, CDR2 SASEGT. CDR3 length: 15 residues. With 2 bases removed from V and 0 bases from J, the gap between germline ends came to 8 bases.

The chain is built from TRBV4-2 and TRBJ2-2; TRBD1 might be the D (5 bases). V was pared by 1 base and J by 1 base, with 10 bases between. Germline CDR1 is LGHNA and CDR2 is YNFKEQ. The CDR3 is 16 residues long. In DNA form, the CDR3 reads TGTGCCAGCAGCCAAGTACGTGGACAGAACACCGGGGAGCTGTTTTTT. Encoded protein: CASSQVRGQNTGELFF.

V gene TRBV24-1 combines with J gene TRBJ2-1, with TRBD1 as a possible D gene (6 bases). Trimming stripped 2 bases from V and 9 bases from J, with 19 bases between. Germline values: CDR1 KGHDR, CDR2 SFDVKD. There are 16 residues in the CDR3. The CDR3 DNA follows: TGTGCCACCAGTGATTCGGGACATGGGGCCGAGAGTGAGCAGTTCTTC. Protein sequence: CATSDSGHGAESEQFF.

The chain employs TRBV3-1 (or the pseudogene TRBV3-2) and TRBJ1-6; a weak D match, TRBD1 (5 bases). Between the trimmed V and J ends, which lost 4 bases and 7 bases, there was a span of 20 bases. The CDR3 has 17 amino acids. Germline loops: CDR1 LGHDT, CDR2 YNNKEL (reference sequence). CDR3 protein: CASSRRGREARNSPLHF. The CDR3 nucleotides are TGTGCCAGCAGCCGGAGGGGCAGGGAGGCAAGAAATTCACCCCTCCACTTT.

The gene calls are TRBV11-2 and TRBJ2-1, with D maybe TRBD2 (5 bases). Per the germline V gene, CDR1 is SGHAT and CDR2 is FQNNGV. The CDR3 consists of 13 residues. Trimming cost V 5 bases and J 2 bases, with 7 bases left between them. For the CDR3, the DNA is TGTGCCAGCAGCCCCGGGGCCTACAATGAGCAGTTCTTC. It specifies CASSPGAYNEQFF.

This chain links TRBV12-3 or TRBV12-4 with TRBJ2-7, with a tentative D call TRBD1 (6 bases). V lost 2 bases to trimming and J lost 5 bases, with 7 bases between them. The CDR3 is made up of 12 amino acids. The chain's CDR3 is CASSLRTDEQYF. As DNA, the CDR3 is TGTGCCAGCAGTTTAAGGACAGACGAGCAGTACTTC.